One sample yielded the 24 T cell receptor beta chains listed below, sequenced in a study of T-cell memory formation after mild COVID-19. From the 5' RACE reads, TCRdb called clonotypes with MiXCR, one entry per CDR3 protein. The sample has around 190,000 distinct CDR3 sequences; 18% are singletons. Sequencing was carried out using PBMCs or a T cell subset sorted from them (not recorded which). The receptors here all came from a man aged 18 to 29 who had mild COVID-19 (a few samples of this study predate the infection). Cell type and time point are not known.

This clonotype showed up just a few times. The gene calls are TRBV7-2 and TRBJ2-5; D not certain. Per the germline V gene, CDR1 is SGHTA and CDR2 is FQGNSA. The CDR3 has 12 residues. V shed 2 bases and J shed 5 bases, with 6 bases lying between them. The CDR3 loop is CASSLLMETQYF. The DNA of the CDR3 is TGTGCCAGCAGCTTATTGATGGAGACCCAGTACTTC.

This clonotype came up a few times. The chain couples TRBV4-2 to TRBJ2-1; possible D gene TRBD2, 7 bases. This CDR3 is built from 17 residues. V was clipped by 0 bases and J by 7 bases, with 19 bases between them. Germline CDR1 and CDR2: LGHNA and YNFKEQ. The CDR3 protein is CASSQEVTGGRVNEQFF. For the CDR3, the DNA is TGTGCCAGCAGCCAAGAAGTTACGGGGGGCCGAGTTAATGAGCAGTTCTTC.

V is TRBV4-1 and J is TRBJ2-6, with a possible D match to TRBD1 (5 bases). Trimming stripped 1 base from V and 0 bases from J, with 10 bases between. The germline gives CDR1 MGHRA, CDR2 YSYEKL. The CDR3 covers 17 residues. CDR3 sequence (DNA): TGCGCCAGCAGCCAAGGAAGGGGTTACTCTGGGGCCAACGTCCTGACTTTC. This sequence encodes CASSQGRGYSGANVLTF.

This clonotype has more than one count but fewer than ten. This chain connects TRBV4-1 to TRBJ2-7; 9 nucleotides align to TRBD1. The CDR3 has 19 residues. Germline lookup yields CDR1 MGHRA and CDR2 YSYEKL. J gave up 3 bases and V 1 base, and 16 bases lay outside the gene matches. The CDR3: CASSQGRSGTGWTYYEQYF. In DNA, the CDR3 is TGCGCCAGCAGCCAAGGCCGGTCGGGGACAGGGTGGACGTACTACGAGCAGTACTTC.

The chain couples TRBV29-1 to TRBJ2-7, with TRBD1 matching over 7 bases. In germline, CDR1 is SQVTM, CDR2 ANQGSEA. Germline trimming cut 6 bases from V and 6 bases from J; bases unmatched to any gene: 2. This CDR3 comprises 10 residues. The CDR3 protein is CSVDRREQYF. In DNA form, the CDR3 reads TGCAGCGTGGACAGGCGCGAGCAGTACTTC.

This clonotype was counted only a few times. V usage is TRBV18 and J usage is TRBJ1-6, with 7 bases matching TRBD1. The CDR3 sequence is 14 residues long. Trimming cost V 5 bases and J 9 bases; bases outside gene matches: 7. Germline assignment: CDR1 KGHSH and CDR2 LQKENI. The CDR3 bases are TGTGCCAGCTCATCAACAGGGGACGTTTCACCCCTCCACTTT. Translation: CASSSTGDVSPLHF.

Concerning this clonotype: Sequence at one end of the junction differs from germline and may be a read error. V usage is TRBV18 and J usage is TRBJ1-6; the D gene is possibly TRBD1 (5 bases). The CDR3 loop spans 15 amino acids. CDR1 KGHSH and CDR2 LQKENI come from the germline V gene. The CDR3 region is CASSPTAGYSSPLHF. DNA of the CDR3: TGTGCCAGCTCACCTACAGCAGGGTATAGTTCACCCCTCCACTTT.

The chain recombines TRBV5-1 with TRBJ2-3; 7 bases align to TRBD1. The germline CDR1 and CDR2 sequences are SGHRS and YFSETQ. The J segment lost 6 bases and the V segment lost 4 bases, leaving 5 bases of the junction unmatched. This CDR3 is 13 amino acids long. CDR3 in DNA: TGCGCCAGCAGCCCGTCACAGGGGGATACGCAGTATTTT. Its translation is CASSPSQGDTQYF.

CDR3 DNA: TGTGCCACCAGTGACCCCCGAGGAGGGGAGACCCAGTACTTC. Translation: CATSDPRGGETQYF. The rearrangement links TRBV24-1 to TRBJ2-5, with a tentative D call TRBD2 (6 bases). The germline V and J ends were trimmed by 4 bases and 5 bases, with 13 bases remaining between them. Per the germline V gene, CDR1 is KGHDR and CDR2 is SFDVKD. CDR3 length equals 14 residues.

This chain uses TRBV20-1 with TRBJ1-1, with D uncertain. The CDR3 covers 12 residues. From germline, CDR1 is DFQATT and CDR2 SNEGSKA (reference sequence). The ends were cut back, 0 bases at V and 7 bases at J, with 9 bases in the middle. CDR3: CSARDSAFEAFF. The CDR3 nucleotides read TGCAGTGCTAGAGATTCGGCTTTTGAAGCTTTCTTT.

This rearrangement joins TRBV7-2 to TRBJ2-3; perhaps D is TRBD1 or TRBD2 (6 bases each). There are 16 residues in the CDR3. CDR1 and CDR2 (germline): SGHTA, FQGNSA. Between the trimmed V and J ends, which lost 5 bases and 3 bases, there was a span of 18 bases. Here the CDR3 reads CASSAAGGRATDTQYF. CDR3 in DNA: TGTGCCAGCAGCGCGGCCGGGGGCAGGGCGACAGATACGCAGTATTTT.

This chain uses TRBV5-1 with TRBJ2-5, with TRBD2 as a possible D gene (6 bases). Germline V CDR1 and CDR2: SGHRS, YFSETQ. The CDR3 has 15 residues. V lost 3 bases to trimming and J lost 5 bases, with 17 bases between them. CDR3 DNA sequence: TGCGCCAGCAGCTGGAGAGCTAGCGAACGGGAGACCCAGTACTTC. Its translation: CASSWRASERETQYF.

The chain uses TRBV12-3 or TRBV12-4 and TRBJ2-1; tentative D call: TRBD1 (6 bases). V lost 6 bases and J lost 9, with 21 bases in between. There are 15 residues in the CDR3. The CDR3 DNA is TGTGCCAGCAGCCCTGGGGGCTCGACCCAGGGTGAGCAGTTCTTC. This translates into CASSPGGSTQGEQFF.

The V gene is TRBV5-1, the J gene TRBJ2-2, with D unresolved. Trimming removed 4 bases from V and 5 bases from J, with 12 bases in between. Germline V lookup: CDR1 SGHRS, CDR2 YFSETQ. The CDR3 has 14 residues. The CDR3 here is CASSQLHLTGELFF. In DNA form, the CDR3 reads TGCGCCAGCAGCCAGTTACATCTGACCGGGGAGCTGTTTTTT.

Worth noting for this clonotype: An end of the junction does not agree with germline; a read error may underlie this. This chain links TRBV29-1 with TRBJ2-3, with TRBD2 as a possible D gene (6 bases). The CDR3 spans 13 residues. Germline V CDR1 and CDR2: SQVTM, ANQGSEA. The CDR3 DNA reads as TGCAGCCTTGAGGGACTCGACACAGATACGCAGTATTTT. Translation gives CSLEGLDTDTQYF.

This clonotype was seen a handful of times. The rearrangement links TRBV18 to TRBJ1-1; unclear D gene. V dropped 5 bases and J dropped 5 bases, with 12 bases sitting between them. CDR3 length: 13 residues. The germline gives CDR1 KGHSH, CDR2 LQKENI. The CDR3 DNA is TGTGCCAGCTCAGAAAACCCGAGGACTGAAGCTTTCTTT. Translation gives CASSENPRTEAFF. Combining the CDR3 with reference TRBV18 and TRBJ1-1 gives the whole variable domain NAGVMQNPRHLVRRRGQEARLRCSPMKGHSHVYWYRQLPEEGLKFMVYLQKENIIDESGMPKERFSAEFPKEGPSILRIQQVVRGDSAAYFCASSENPRTEAFFGQGTRLTVV.

This chain joins TRBV5-1 and TRBJ1-1; the D gene is possibly TRBD1 (6 bases). The length of the CDR3 is 14 residues. CDR1 and CDR2 (germline): SGHRS, YFSETQ. Trimming pared 2 bases from V and 4 bases from J, leaving 12 bases between. The DNA for the CDR3 is TGCGCCAGCAGCTTAGGGGGAGGCGCCACTGAAGCTTTCTTT. It is translated as CASSLGGGATEAFF.

This clonotype has at least ten counts. The chain employs TRBV5-6 and TRBJ1-6; unclear D gene. The germline gives CDR1 SGHDT, CDR2 YYEEEE. CDR3 length: 12 residues. The V gene lost 6 bases and the J gene lost 7 bases, with 8 bases spanning the gap. In DNA, the CDR3 is TGTGCCAGCACCGTCTGGAATTCACCCCTCCACTTT. Amino acid sequence: CASTVWNSPLHF. The full variable domain, in which reference TRBV5-6 and TRBJ1-6 provide the parts outside the CDR3, is DAGVTQSPTHLIKTRGQQVTLRCSPKSGHDTVSWYQQALGQGPQFIFQYYEEEERQRGNFPDRFSGHQFPNYSSELNVNALLLGDSALYLCASTVWNSPLHFGNGTRLTVT.

In its sample, this clonotype was seen a few times. The CDR3 loop is CASSKKGTGGYEQYV. The CDR3 nucleotides read TGTGCCAGCAGCAAAAAGGGGACAGGGGGCTACGAGCAGTACGTC. V usage is TRBV21-1 and J usage is TRBJ2-7; the DNA was not compared with TRBD1, the D call given in the table. TRBV21-1 is shown as a pseudogene. The CDR3 consists of 15 residues.

The V and J genes are TRBV6-2 or TRBV6-3 and TRBJ2-6; 14 nucleotides match TRBD2. This CDR3 contains 20 residues. Germline lookup yields CDR1 MNHEY and CDR2 SVGEGT. Trimming cost V 6 bases and J 0 bases; bases outside gene matches: 10. The CDR3 sequence is CASRRGLAGGTLSGANVLTF. The CDR3 DNA follows: TGTGCCAGCAGAAGAGGACTAGCGGGAGGAACACTCTCTGGGGCCAACGTCCTGACTTTC.

In this sample, this clonotype turned up many times. The chain joins TRBV5-1 to TRBJ1-1; no firm D call. The V end was cut by 5 bases, the J end by 1 base, with 9 bases between. The CDR3 is 13 residues long. In germline, CDR1 is SGHRS, CDR2 YFSETQ. Here the CDR3 DNA reads TGCGCCAGCAGTCCGGACGGGAACACTGAAGCTTTCTTT. It is translated as CASSPDGNTEAFF. Drawing the rest from reference TRBV5-1 and TRBJ1-1, the complete variable domain is KAGVTQTPRYLIKTRGQQVTLSCSPISGHRSVSWYQQTPGQGLQFLFEYFSETQRNKGNFPGRFSGRQFSNSRSEMNVSTLELGDSALYLCASSPDGNTEAFFGQGTRLTVV.

This clonotype was counted ten times or more. CDR3 protein: CASSFPGTEAFF. In DNA, the CDR3 is TGTGCCAGCAGCTTTCCGGGAACTGAAGCTTTCTTT. The chain uses TRBV11-2 and TRBJ1-1; D is ambiguous. V dropped 3 bases and J dropped 5 bases, with 7 bases sitting between them. The CDR3 sequence is 12 residues long. Germline loops: CDR1 SGHAT, CDR2 FQNNGV. The whole variable domain, remainder taken from reference TRBV11-2 and TRBJ1-1, is EAGVAQSPRYKIIEKRQSVAFWCNPISGHATLYWYQQILGQGPKLLIQFQNNGVVDDSQLPKDRFSAERLKGVDSTLKIQPAKLEDSAVYLCASSFPGTEAFFGQGTRLTVV.

By sample fraction, this clonotype is medium-sized (0.01 to 0.1%). The rearrangement links TRBV5-1 to TRBJ2-2; D might be TRBD2 (6 bases). Germline V gives CDR1 SGHRS, CDR2 YFSETQ. V was shortened by 1 base and J by 5 bases, with 12 bases between the two germline ends. The CDR3 covers 15 residues. CDR3: CASSLLASETGELFF. The CDR3 DNA follows: TGCGCCAGCAGCTTGCTGGCTAGCGAGACCGGGGAGCTGTTTTTT.

This clonotype has more than one count but fewer than ten. The V and J genes are TRBV24-1 and TRBJ2-1; 8 positions match TRBD1. Per the germline V gene, CDR1 is KGHDR and CDR2 is SFDVKD. The CDR3 totals 15 residues. V shed 2 bases and J 9 bases; nucleotides not matched to a gene: 8. The CDR3 DNA follows: TGTGCCACCAGTGATTCCGGGACAGGAACGGGTGAGCAGTTCTTC. Translated, it gives CATSDSGTGTGEQFF.